A single sample gave rise to the 10 T cell receptor beta chains below, sequenced in a study of EBV T-cell therapy then PD-1 blockade in nasopharyngeal carcinoma. For these TCRs, the target antigens are not known. Assay: immunoSEQ multiplex PCR; the TCRdb copy retains only in-frame clones and omits some. The sample includes approximately 13,000 clones, roughly 84% of them seen just once. Treatment here: AdE1-LMPpoly-expanded autologous EBV-specific T-cell therapy followed by anti-PD-1 nivolumab. The specimen comprised CD8+ T cells from blood, sampled at roughly day 99 from a patient whose treatment included autologous EBV-specific T cells and nivolumab. These TCRs come from a man in his forties or fifties with nasopharyngeal carcinoma.

The J gene is TRBJ2-7, the V gene TRBV6-2 or TRBV6-3, with D perhaps given as TRBD1 or TRBD2 (5 bases each). The CDR3 is 14 residues long. Trimming removed 2 bases at V and 3 bases at J, with 11 bases between. Germline values: CDR1 MNHEY, CDR2 SVGEGT. The CDR3: CASSYTRDGYEQYF. In DNA, the CDR3 is TGTGCCAGCAGTTACACCCGGGACGGCTACGAGCAGTACTTC.

The V gene is TRBV13, the J gene TRBJ2-1; a possible D gene is TRBD2 (5 bases). Per the germline V gene, CDR1 is PRHDT and CDR2 is FYEKMQ (reference sequence). Trimming removed 4 bases from V and 10 bases from J, with 20 bases in between. The CDR3 has 15 amino acids. The CDR3 is CASSSSSQAGGEQFF. CDR3 DNA: TGTGCCAGCAGCTCTAGTTCCCAGGCGGGCGGAGAGCAGTTCTTC.

V gene TRBV9 combines with J gene TRBJ1-1; tentatively, D is TRBD1 (5 bases). Trimming took off 7 bases at V and 0 bases at J, with 16 bases between the two ends. The CDR3 covers 15 residues. Looked up from germline, CDR1 is SGDLS and CDR2 is YYNGEE. CDR3 sequence (DNA): TGTGCCAGCGGAGGAGGGACGGTTATGAACACTGAAGCTTTCTTT. Translating it yields CASGGGTVMNTEAFF.

The J gene is TRBJ2-1, the V gene TRBV27, with TRBD1 matching 8 bases. CDR3 length equals 14 residues. Unmatched junction bases numbered 6, after V lost 7 bases and J lost 4 bases. Germline V CDR1 and CDR2: MNHEY, SMNVEV (reference sequence). In DNA, the CDR3 is TGTGCCAGCACTGGGCAGGGGGCATACAATGAGCAGTTCTTC. Its protein is CASTGQGAYNEQFF.

The chain combines TRBV4-3 with TRBJ2-1; 7 positions match TRBD2. The CDR3 length is 16 residues. Trimming took 0 bases from V and 1 from J; bases not matched to a gene: 3. Germline CDR1 is LGHNA and CDR2 is YSLEER. The CDR3 DNA sequence: TGCGCCAGCAGCCAAGATCCCGGGGGGTCCTACAATGAGCAGTTCTTC. Amino acids: CASSQDPGGSYNEQFF.

The rearrangement joins TRBV5-8 to TRBJ1-4; D ambiguous. This CDR3 contains 17 residues. Trimming removed 0 bases at V and 0 bases at J, with 12 bases between. Germline CDR1 and CDR2: SGHTS and YDEGEE. The CDR3 bases are TGTGCCAGCAGCTTGGCCGTCGGGGTTGCAACTAATGAAAAACTGTTTTTT. Translated, it gives CASSLAVGVATNEKLFF.

This chain joins TRBV4-2 and TRBJ1-1; D remains unclear. V gave up 3 bases and J gave up 10 bases, with 12 bases separating them. CDR3 length: 12 residues. Per the germline V gene, CDR1 is LGHNA and CDR2 is YNFKEQ. The CDR3: CASSQSGERAFF. In nucleotides, the CDR3 is TGTGCCAGCAGCCAGTCGGGTGAACGAGCTTTCTTT.

The V and J genes are TRBV3-1 (or the pseudogene TRBV3-2) and TRBJ1-1; 8 bases map to TRBD1. V was pared by 8 bases and J by 4 bases, with 9 bases of the junction left unmatched. CDR1 and CDR2 from the germline V gene are LGHDT and YNNKEL (reference sequence). CDR3 size: 14 residues. The CDR3 region is CASSGQGRFTEAFF. The CDR3 DNA is TGTGCCAGCTCTGGACAGGGAAGGTTCACTGAAGCTTTCTTT.

The V gene is TRBV7-9, the J gene TRBJ2-7; D call uncertain. The germline CDR1 and CDR2 sequences are SEHNR and FQNEAQ (reference sequence). The CDR3 spans 16 residues. Trimming took off 0 bases at V and 0 bases at J, with 12 bases between the two ends. CDR3 in DNA: TGTGCCAGCAGCTTAGCGCAACTTAGGAGCTCCTACGAGCAGTACTTC. This gives the protein CASSLAQLRSSYEQYF.

Only one count was recorded for this clone. The V and J genes are TRBV6-2 or TRBV6-3 and TRBJ1-3; D gene ambiguous. CDR1 and CDR2 (germline): MNHEY, SVGEGT. The V gene lost 2 bases and the J gene lost 2 bases, with 19 bases spanning the gap. The CDR3 contains 18 residues. In nucleotides, the CDR3 is TGTGCCAGCAGTTACAAAGTTTGGATATCGGCTGCTGGAAACACCATATATTTT. Translated, it gives CASSYKVWISAAGNTIYF.